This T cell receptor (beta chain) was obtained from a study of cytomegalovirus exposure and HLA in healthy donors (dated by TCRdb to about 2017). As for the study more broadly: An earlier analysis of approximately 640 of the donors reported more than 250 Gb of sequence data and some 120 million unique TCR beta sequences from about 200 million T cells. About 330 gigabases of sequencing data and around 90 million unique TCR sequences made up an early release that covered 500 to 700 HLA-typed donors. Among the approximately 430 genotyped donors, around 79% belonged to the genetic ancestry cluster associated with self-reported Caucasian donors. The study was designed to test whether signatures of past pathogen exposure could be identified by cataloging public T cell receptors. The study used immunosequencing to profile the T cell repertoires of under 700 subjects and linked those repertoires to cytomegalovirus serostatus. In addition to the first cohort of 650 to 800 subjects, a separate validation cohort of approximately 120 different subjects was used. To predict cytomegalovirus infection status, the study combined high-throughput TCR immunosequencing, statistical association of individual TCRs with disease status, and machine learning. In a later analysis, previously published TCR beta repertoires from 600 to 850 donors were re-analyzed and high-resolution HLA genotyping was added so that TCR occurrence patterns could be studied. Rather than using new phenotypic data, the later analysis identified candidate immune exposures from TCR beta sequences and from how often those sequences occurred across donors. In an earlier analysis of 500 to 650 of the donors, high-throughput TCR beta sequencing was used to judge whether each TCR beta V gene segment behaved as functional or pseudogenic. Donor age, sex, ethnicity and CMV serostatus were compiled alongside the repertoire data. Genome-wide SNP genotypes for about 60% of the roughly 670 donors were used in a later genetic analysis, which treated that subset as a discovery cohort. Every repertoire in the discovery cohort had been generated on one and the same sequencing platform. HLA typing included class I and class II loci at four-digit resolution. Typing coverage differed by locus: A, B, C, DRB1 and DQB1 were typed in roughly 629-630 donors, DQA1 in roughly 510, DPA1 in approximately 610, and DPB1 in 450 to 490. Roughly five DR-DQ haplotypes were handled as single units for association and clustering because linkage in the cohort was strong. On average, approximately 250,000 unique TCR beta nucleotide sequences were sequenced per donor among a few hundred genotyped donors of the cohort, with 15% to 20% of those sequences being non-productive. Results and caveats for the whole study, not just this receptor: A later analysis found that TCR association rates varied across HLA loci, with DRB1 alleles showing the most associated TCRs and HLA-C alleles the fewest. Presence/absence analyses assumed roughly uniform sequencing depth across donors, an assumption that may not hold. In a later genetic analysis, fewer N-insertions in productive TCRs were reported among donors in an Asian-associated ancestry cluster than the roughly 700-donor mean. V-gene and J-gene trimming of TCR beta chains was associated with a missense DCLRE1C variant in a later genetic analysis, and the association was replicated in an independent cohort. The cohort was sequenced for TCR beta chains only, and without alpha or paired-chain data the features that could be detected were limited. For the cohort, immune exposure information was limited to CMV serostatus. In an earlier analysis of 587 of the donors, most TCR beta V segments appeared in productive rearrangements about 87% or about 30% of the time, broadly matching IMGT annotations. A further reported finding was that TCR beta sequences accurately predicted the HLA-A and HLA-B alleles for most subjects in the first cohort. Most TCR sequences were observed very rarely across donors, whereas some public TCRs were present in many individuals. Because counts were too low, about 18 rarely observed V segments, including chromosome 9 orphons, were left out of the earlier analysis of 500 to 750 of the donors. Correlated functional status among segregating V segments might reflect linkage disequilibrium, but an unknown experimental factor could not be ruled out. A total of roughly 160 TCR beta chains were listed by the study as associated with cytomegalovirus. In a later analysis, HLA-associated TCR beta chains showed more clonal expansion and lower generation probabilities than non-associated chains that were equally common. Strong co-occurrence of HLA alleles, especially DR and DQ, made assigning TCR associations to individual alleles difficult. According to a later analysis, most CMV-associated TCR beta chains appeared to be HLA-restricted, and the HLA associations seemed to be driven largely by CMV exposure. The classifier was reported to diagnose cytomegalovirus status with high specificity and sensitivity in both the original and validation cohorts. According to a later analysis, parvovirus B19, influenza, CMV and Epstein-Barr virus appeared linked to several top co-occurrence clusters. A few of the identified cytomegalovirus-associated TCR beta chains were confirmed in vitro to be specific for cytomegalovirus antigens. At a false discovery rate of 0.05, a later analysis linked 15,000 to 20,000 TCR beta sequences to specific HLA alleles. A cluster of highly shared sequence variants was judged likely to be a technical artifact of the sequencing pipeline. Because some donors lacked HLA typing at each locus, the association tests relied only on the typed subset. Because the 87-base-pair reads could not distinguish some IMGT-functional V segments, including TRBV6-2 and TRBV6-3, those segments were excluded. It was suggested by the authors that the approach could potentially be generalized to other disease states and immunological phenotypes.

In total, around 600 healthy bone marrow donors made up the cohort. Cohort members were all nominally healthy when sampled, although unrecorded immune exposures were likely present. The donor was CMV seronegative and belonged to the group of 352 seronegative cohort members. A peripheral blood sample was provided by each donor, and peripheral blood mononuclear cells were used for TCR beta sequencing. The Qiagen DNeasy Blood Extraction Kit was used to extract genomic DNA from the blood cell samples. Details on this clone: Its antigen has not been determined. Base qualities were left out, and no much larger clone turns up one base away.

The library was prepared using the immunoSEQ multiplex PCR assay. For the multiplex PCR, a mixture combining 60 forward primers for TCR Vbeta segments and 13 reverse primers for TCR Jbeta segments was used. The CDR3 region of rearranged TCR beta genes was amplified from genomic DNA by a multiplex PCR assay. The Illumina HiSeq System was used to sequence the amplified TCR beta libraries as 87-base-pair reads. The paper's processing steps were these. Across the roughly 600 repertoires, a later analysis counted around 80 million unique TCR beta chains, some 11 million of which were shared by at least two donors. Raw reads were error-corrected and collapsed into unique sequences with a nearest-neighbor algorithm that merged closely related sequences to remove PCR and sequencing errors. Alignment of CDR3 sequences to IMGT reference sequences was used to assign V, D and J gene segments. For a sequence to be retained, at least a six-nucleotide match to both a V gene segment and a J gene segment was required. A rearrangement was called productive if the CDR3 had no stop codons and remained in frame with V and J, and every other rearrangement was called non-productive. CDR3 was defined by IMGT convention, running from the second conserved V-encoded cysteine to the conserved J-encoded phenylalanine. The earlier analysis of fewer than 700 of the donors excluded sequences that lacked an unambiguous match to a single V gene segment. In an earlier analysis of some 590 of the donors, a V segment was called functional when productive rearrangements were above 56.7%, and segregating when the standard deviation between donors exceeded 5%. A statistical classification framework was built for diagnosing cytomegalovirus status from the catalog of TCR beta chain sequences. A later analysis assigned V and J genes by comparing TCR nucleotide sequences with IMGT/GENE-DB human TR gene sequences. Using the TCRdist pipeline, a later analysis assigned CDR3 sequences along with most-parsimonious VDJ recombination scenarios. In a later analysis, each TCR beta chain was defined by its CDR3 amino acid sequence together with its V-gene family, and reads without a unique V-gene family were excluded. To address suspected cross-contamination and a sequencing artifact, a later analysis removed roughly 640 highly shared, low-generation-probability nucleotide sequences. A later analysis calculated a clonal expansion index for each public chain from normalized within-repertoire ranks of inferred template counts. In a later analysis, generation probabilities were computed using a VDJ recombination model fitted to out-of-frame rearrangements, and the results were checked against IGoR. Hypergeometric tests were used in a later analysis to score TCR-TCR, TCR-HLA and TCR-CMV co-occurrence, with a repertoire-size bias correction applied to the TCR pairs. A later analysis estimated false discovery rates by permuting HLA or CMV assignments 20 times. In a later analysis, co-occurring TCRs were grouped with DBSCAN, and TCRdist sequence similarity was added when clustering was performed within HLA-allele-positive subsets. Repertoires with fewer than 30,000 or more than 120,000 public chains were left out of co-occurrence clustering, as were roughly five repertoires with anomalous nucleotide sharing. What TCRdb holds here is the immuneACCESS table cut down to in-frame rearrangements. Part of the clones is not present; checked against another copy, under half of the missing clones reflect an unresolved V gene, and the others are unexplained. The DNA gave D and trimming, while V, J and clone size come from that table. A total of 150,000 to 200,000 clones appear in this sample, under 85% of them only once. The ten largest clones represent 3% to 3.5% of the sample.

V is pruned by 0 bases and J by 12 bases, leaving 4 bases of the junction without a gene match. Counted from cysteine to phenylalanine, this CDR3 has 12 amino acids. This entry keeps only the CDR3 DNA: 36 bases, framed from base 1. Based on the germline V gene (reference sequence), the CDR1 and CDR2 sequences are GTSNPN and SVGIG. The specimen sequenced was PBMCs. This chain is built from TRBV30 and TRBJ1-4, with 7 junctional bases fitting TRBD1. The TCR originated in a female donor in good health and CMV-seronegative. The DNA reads TGTGCCTGGAGTGTCCGGACAGGACAACTGTTTTTT. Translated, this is CAWSVRTGQLFF.